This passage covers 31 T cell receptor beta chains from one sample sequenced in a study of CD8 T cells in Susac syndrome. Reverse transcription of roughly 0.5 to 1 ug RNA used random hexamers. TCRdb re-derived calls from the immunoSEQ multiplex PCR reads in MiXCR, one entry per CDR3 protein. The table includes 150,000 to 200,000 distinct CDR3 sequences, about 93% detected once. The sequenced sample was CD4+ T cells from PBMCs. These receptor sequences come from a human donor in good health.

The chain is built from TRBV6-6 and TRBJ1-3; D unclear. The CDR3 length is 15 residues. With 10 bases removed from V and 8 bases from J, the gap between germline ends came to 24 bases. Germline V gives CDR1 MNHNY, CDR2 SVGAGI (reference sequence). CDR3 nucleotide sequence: TGTGCCACCATCGACCTATTGAAGAGGGAATACACCATATATTTT. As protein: CATIDLLKREYTIYF.

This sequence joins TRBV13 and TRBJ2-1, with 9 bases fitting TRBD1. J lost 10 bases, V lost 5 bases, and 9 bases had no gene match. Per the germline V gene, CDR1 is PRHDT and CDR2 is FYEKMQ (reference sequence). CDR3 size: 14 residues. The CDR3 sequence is CASSAPGQGGEQFF. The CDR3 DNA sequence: TGTGCCAGCAGCGCGCCGGGACAGGGCGGGGAGCAGTTCTTC.

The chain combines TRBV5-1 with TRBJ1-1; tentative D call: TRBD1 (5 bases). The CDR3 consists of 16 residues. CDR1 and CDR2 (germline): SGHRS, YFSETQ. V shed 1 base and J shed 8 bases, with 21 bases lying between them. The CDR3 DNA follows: TGCGCCAGCAGCTTGCGGCAGGGCCGCCCGACATTGGAAGCTTTCTTT. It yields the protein CASSLRQGRPTLEAFF. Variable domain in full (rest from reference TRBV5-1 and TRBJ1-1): KAGVTQTPRYLIKTRGQQVTLSCSPISGHRSVSWYQQTPGQGLQFLFEYFSETQRNKGNFPGRFSGRQFSNSRSEMNVSTLELGDSALYLCASSLRQGRPTLEAFFGQGTRLTVV.

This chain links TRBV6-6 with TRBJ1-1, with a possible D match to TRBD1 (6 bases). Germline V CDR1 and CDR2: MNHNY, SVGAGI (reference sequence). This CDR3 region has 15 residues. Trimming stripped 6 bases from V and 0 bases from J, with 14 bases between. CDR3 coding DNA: TGTGCCAGCAGCTATTCAGGACAGTTGAACACTGAAGCTTTCTTT. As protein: CASSYSGQLNTEAFF.

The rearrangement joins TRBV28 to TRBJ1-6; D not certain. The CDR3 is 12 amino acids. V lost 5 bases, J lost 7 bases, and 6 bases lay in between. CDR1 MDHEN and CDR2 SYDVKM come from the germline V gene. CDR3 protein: CASSQTNSPLHF. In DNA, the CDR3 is TGTGCCAGCAGTCAAACAAATTCACCCCTCCACTTT.

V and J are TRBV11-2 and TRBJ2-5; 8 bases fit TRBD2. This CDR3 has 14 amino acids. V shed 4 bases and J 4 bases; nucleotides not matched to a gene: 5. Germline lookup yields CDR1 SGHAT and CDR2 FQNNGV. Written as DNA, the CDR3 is TGTGCCAGCAGCTCGGGAGGGGGGAGAGAGACCCAGTACTTC. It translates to CASSSGGGRETQYF. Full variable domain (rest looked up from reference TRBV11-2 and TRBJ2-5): EAGVAQSPRYKIIEKRQSVAFWCNPISGHATLYWYQQILGQGPKLLIQFQNNGVVDDSQLPKDRFSAERLKGVDSTLKIQPAKLEDSAVYLCASSSGGGRETQYFGPGTRLLVL.

The CDR3 DNA sequence: TGTGCCAGCAGGCGGACCCCCGGACCCTTCTATGGCTACACCTTC. Translation gives CASRRTPGPFYGYTF. The chain combines TRBV12-3 or TRBV12-4 with TRBJ1-2, with no clear D. The V gene lost 6 bases and the J gene lost 4 bases, with 18 bases spanning the gap. The CDR3 spans 15 residues.

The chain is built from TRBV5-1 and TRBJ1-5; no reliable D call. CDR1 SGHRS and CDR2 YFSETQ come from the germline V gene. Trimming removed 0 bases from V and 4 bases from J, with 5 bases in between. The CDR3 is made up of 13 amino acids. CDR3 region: CASSLDVNQPQHF. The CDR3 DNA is TGCGCCAGCAGCTTGGACGTAAATCAGCCCCAGCATTTT. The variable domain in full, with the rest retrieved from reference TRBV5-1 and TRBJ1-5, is KAGVTQTPRYLIKTRGQQVTLSCSPISGHRSVSWYQQTPGQGLQFLFEYFSETQRNKGNFPGRFSGRQFSNSRSEMNVSTLELGDSALYLCASSLDVNQPQHFGDGTRLSIL.

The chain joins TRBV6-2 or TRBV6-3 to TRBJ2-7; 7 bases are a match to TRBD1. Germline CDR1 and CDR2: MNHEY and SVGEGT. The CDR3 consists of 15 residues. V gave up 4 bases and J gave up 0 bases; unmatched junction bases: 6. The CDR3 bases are TGTGCCAGCAGTTCGGGGACAGCCAGCTCCTACGAGCAGTACGTC. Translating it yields CASSSGTASSYEQYV.

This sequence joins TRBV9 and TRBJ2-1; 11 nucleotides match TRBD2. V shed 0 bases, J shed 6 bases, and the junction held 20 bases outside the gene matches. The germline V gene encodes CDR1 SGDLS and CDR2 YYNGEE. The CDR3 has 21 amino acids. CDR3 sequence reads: CASSVAITSGGVTAKINEQFF. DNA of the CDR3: TGTGCCAGCAGCGTAGCGATCACTAGCGGGGGAGTTACCGCTAAAATCAATGAGCAGTTCTTC.

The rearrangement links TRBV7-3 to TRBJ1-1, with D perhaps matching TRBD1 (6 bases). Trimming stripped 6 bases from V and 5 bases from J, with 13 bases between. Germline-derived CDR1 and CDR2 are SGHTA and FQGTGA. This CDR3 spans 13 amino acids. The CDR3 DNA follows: TGTGCCAGCAGTCAGAAGGGGGGGACTGAAGCTTTCTTT. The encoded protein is CASSQKGGTEAFF.

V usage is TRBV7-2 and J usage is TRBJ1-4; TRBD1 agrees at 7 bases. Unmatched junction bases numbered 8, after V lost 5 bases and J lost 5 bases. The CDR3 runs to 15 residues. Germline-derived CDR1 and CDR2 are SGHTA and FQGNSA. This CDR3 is CASSPRAGGNEKLFF. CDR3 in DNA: TGTGCCAGCAGCCCCCGAGCAGGGGGGAATGAAAAACTGTTTTTT.

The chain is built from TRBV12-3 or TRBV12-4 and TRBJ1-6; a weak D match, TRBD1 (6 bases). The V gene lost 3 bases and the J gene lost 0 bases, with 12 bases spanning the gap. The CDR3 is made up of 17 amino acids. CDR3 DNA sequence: TGTGCCAGCAGTTTCAGGGGCAGAAGCTCCTATAATTCACCCCTCCACTTT. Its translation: CASSFRGRSSYNSPLHF.

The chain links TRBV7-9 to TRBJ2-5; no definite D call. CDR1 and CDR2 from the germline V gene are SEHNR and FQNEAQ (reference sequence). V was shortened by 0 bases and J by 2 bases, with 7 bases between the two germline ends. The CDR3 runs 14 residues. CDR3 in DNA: TGTGCCAGCAGCTTAGCAGCAACTCAAGAGACCCAGTACTTC. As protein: CASSLAATQETQYF.

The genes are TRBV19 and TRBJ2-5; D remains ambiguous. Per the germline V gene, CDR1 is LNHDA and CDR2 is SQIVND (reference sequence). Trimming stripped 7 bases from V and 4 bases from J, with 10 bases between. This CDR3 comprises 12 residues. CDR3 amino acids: CASTKKGETQYF. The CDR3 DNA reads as TGTGCCAGTACCAAAAAGGGAGAGACCCAGTACTTC.

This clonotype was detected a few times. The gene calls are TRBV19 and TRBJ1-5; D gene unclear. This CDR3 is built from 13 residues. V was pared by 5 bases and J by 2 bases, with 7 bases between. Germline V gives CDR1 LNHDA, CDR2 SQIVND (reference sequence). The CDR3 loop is CASSPDGNQPQHF. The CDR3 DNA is TGTGCCAGTAGTCCGGACGGCAATCAGCCCCAGCATTTT. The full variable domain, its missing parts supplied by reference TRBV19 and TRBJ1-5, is DGGITQSPKYLFRKEGQNVTLSCEQNLNHDAMYWYRQDPGQGLRLIYYSQIVNDFQKGDIAEGYSVSREKKESFPLTVTSAQKNPTAFYLCASSPDGNQPQHFGDGTRLSIL.

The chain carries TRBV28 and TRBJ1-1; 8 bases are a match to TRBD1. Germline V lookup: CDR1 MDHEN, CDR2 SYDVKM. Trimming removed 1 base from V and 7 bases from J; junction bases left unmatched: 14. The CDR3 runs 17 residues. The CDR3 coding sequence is TGTGCCAGCAGTTTATCGGTTTGGGGCCAGGGGGCTGGTGAAGCTTTCTTT. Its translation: CASSLSVWGQGAGEAFF. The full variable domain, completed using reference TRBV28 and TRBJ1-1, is DVKVTQSSRYLVKRTGEKVFLECVQDMDHENMFWYRQDPGLGLRLIYFSYDVKMKEKGDIPEGYSVSREKKERFSLILESASTNQTSMYLCASSLSVWGQGAGEAFFGQGTRLTVV.

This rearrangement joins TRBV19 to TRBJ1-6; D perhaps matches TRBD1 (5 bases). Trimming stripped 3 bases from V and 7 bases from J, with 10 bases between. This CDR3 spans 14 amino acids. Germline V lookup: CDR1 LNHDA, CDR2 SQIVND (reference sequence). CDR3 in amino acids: CASSIDSGNSPLHF. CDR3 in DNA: TGTGCCAGTAGTATTGACAGCGGAAATTCACCCCTCCACTTT.

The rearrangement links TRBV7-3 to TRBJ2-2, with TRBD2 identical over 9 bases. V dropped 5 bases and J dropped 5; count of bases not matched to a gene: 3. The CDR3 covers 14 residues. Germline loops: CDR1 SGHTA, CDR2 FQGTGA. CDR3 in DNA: TGTGCCAGCAGCACCGGACTAGCGACCGGGGAGCTGTTTTTT. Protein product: CASSTGLATGELFF. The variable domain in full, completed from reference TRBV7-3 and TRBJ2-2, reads GAGVSQTPSNKVTEKGKYVELRCDPISGHTALYWYRQSLGQGPEFLIYFQGTGAADDSGLPNDRFFAVRPEGSVSTLKIQRTERGDSAVYLCASSTGLATGELFFGEGSRLTVL.

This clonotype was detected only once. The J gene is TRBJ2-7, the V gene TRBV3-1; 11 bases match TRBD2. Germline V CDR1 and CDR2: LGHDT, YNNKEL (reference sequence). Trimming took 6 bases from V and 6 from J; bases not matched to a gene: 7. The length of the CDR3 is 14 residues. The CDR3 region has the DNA TGTGCCAGCAGGCATCTAGCGGGGGGCGGCGAGCAGTACTTC. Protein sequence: CASRHLAGGGEQYF.

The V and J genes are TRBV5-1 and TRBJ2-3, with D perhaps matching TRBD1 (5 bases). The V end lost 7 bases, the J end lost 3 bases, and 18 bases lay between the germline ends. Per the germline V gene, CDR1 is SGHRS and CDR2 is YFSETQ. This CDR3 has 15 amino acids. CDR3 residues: CASGREVGRTDTQYF. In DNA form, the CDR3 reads TGCGCCAGCGGACGAGAAGTGGGGCGGACAGATACGCAGTATTTT.

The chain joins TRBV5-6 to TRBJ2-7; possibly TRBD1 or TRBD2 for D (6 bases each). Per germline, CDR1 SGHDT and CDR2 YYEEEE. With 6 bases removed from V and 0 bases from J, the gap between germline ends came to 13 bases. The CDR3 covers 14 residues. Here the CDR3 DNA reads TGTGCCAGCAACTGGAGGGGGAACTCCTACGAGCAGTACGTC. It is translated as CASNWRGNSYEQYV.

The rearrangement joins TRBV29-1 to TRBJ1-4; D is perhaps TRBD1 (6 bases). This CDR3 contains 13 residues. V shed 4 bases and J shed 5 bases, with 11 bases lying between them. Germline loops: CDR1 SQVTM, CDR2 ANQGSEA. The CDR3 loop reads CSVGAGVNEKLFF. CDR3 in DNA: TGCAGCGTTGGGGCAGGGGTGAATGAAAAACTGTTTTTT. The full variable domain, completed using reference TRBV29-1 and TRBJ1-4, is SAVISQKPSRDICQRGTSLTIQCQVDSQVTMMFWYRQQPGQSLTLIATANQGSEATYESGFVIDKFPISRPNLTFSTLTVSNMSPEDSSIYLCSVGAGVNEKLFFGSGTQLSVL.

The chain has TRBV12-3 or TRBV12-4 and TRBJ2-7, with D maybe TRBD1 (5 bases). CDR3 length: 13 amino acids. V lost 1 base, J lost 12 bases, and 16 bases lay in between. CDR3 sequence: CASSLGGTVRPYF. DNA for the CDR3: TGTGCCAGCAGTTTAGGGGGCACGGTGCGACCGTACTTC.

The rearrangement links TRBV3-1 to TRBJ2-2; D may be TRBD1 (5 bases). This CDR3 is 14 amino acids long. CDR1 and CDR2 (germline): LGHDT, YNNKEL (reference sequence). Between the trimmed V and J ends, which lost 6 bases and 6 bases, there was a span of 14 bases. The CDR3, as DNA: TGTGCCAGCAGTCTTAGACAGCTCGCCGGGGAGCTGTTTTTT. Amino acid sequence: CASSLRQLAGELFF. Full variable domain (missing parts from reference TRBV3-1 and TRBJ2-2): DTAVSQTPKYLVTQMGNDKSIKCEQNLGHDTMYWYKQDSKKFLKIMFSYNNKELIINETVPNRFSPKSPDKAHLNLHINSLELGDSAVYFCASSLRQLAGELFFGEGSRLTVL.

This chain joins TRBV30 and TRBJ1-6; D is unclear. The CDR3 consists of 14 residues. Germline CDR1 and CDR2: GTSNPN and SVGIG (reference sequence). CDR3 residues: CARRVDTDNSPLHF. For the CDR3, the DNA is TGTGCGCGCCGGGTTGACACCGATAATTCACCCCTCCACTTT.

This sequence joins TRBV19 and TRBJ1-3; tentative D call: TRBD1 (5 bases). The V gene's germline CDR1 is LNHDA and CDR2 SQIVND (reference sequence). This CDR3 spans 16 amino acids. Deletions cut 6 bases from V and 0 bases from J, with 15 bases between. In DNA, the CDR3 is TGTGCCAGTAGACTACGGGACGGCCACTCTGGAAACACCATATATTTT. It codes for CASRLRDGHSGNTIYF.

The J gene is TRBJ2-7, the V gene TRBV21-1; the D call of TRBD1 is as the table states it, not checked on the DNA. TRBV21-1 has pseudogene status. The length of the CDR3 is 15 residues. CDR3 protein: CASSKGRGWPYEQYV. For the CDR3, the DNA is TGTGCCAGCAGCAAAGGCAGGGGGTGGCCCTACGAGCAGTACGTC.

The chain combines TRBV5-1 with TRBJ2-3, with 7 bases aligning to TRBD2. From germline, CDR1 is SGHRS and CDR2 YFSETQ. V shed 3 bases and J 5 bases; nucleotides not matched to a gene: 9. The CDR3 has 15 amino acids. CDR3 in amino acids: CASSWGLTSRDTQYF. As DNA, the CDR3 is TGCGCCAGCAGCTGGGGACTAACTTCCCGAGATACGCAGTATTTT.

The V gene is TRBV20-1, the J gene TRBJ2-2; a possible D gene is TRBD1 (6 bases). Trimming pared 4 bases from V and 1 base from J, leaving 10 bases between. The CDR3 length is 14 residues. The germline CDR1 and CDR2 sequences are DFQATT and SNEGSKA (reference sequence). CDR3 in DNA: TGCAGTGCTATTAGACAGGTGAACACCGGGGAGCTGTTTTTT. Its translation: CSAIRQVNTGELFF.

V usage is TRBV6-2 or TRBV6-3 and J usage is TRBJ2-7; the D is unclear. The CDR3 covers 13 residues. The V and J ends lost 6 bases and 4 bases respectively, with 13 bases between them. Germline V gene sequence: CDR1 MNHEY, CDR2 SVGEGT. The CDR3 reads CASSRFNYYEQYF. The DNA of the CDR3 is TGTGCCAGCAGCCGATTCAATTATTACGAGCAGTACTTC.